The rows below give T cell receptor beta chains drawn from one sample of a study of glioma-infiltrating T cells after dendritic cell vaccination. Assay used: immunoSEQ multiplex PCR; TCRdb lists only in-frame clones, some missing. The data show about 92,000 clones, with 70% to 90% seen just once and approximately 14% held by the top ten. The sequencing used blood, collected before dendritic cell vaccination. The receptors come from a human donor with glioblastoma. CDR3s include the opening cysteine and the closing phenylalanine or tryptophan. A row's size may be missing; if present it is once, few, many or a size class.

J gene | clone size | V gene | CDR3 protein
TRBJ2-1 | . | TRBV11-2 | CASSSGRGWSYNEQFF
TRBJ1-3 | . | TRBV7-9 | CASSSGQGAWNTIYF
TRBJ2-7 | . | TRBV5-1 | CASSWDTGSSYEQYF
TRBJ1-2 | few | TRBV27 | CASRQTGFVNYGYTF
TRBJ2-5 | . | TRBV7-9 | CASSLRLDQETQYF
TRBJ2-3 | . | TRBV27 | CASSLYGTSGQLGDTQYF
TRBJ2-7 | . | TRBV23-1 | CASRVTGTAISYEQYF
TRBJ2-1 | . | TRBV29-1 | CSVEPLGRTGLF
TRBJ2-1 | once | TRBV7-9 | CASSSLAGYGDRQFF
TRBJ2-7 | . | TRBV6-5 | CASSSGDYEQYF
TRBJ2-1 | . | TRBV7-3 | CASSLIGTSGRGSYNEQFF
TRBJ2-3 | . | TRBV7-6 | CASSLARWRGGRTDTQYF
TRBJ2-4 | . | TRBV5-6 | CASTRPDRAHIQYF
TRBJ2-4 | . | TRBV15 | CATSREPAGAKNIQYF
TRBJ1-4 | few | TRBV5-6 | CASSLGLKSEKLFF
TRBJ1-1 | . | TRBV28 | CASSLPDRVGTEAFF
TRBJ2-7 | . | TRBV30 | CAWRGRTSGYAYEQYF
TRBJ1-5 | once | TRBV18 | CASSPGHSQPQHF
TRBJ1-2 | . | TRBV19 | CASSIGPGGPSYGYTF
TRBJ1-6 | . | TRBV27 | CASSIQGGDRSPLHF
TRBJ1-2 | . | TRBV6-4 | CASSEGQGKGYGYTF
TRBJ1-1 | . | TRBV4-2 | CASSQEALVTEAFF
TRBJ2-5 | . | TRBV7-6 | CASSLVASGEQETQYF
TRBJ2-1 | . | TRBV29-1 | CSVAGTAYNEQFF
TRBJ2-1 | . | TRBV18 | CASSPGRGAYNEQFF
TRBJ2-4 | . | TRBV5-4 | CASSLPRGGIQYF
TRBJ2-3 | . | TRBV6-5 | CASSYASGLVPDTQYF
TRBJ2-3 | . | TRBV25-1 | CASEQATQYF
TRBJ2-5 | . | TRBV9 | CASSGPGGGETQYF
TRBJ1-2 | . | TRBV4-3 | CASSQDRGSTYGYTF
TRBJ2-7 | . | TRBV19 | CASSSLSGSPYEQYF
TRBJ2-7 | . | TRBV6-1 | CASSQDSNYEQYF
TRBJ1-1 | once | TRBV15 | CATSRGAQGTEAFF
TRBJ1-1 | . | TRBV14 | CASSQTGQGIWNTEAFF
TRBJ2-3 | . | TRBV5-1 | CASSFYRDTQYF
TRBJ1-4 | . | TRBV14 | CASSQATGVQAPVFF
TRBJ2-1 | . | TRBV19 | CASSLAGGVYNEQFF
TRBJ1-1 | . | TRBV6-6 | CASTGTGSTEAFF
TRBJ1-4 | . | TRBV5-8 | CASSLDRGHEKLFF
TRBJ1-2 | . | TRBV28 | CASSLGGATNYGYTF
TRBJ1-2 | . | TRBV14 | CASSVDMYYGYTF
TRBJ2-1 | . | TRBV5-1 | CASSLNLLAGVGYNEQFF
TRBJ2-1 | . | TRBV7-3 | CASSHLGGGQYNEQFF
TRBJ2-1 | . | TRBV5-4 | CASSLSVSSYNEQFF
TRBJ1-1 | . | TRBV6-5 | CASSNSGTGNTEAFF
TRBJ1-2 | . | TRBV28 | CASSFPGQGAKGYTF
TRBJ2-3 | . | TRBV30 | CAWSATSTGLAGVGPHKYF
TRBJ2-4 | . | TRBV27 | CASSLRQGNSGGNIQYF
TRBJ2-1 | . | TRBV4-2 | CASSQSQGGSYNEQFF
TRBJ1-3 | . | TRBV7-2 | CASSPAGGNTIYF
TRBJ1-6 | . | TRBV7-2 | CASSFSNSPLHF
TRBJ1-6 | . | TRBV10-2 | CASTQDSYNSPLHF